Following are 30 T cell receptor beta chains from one sample sequenced in a study of T-cell memory formation after mild COVID-19. TCRdb itself ran the 5' RACE reads through MiXCR, one entry per CDR3 protein. The data hold hundreds of thousands of distinct CDR3 sequences, with less than 25% observed a single time. Sequencing was performed on PBMCs or a T cell subset sorted from them (not recorded which). The receptor source for this set is an adult woman who had mild COVID-19 (a few samples of this study predate the infection). Cell type and time point are not known.

This clonotype showed up just a few times. Here the CDR3 DNA reads TGTGCCAGCAGTCAGGACAGGATACATCAGCCCCAGCATTTT. Amino acids: CASSQDRIHQPQHF. The genes are TRBV27 and TRBJ1-5; TRBD1 matches at 7 bases. The germline CDR1 and CDR2 sequences are MNHEY and SMNVEV (reference sequence). The CDR3 runs 14 residues. Trimming cost V 5 bases and J 5 bases; bases outside gene matches: 6.

The chain carries TRBV24-1 and TRBJ1-2, with D hard to call. Trimming took off 4 bases at V and 6 bases at J, with 11 bases between the two ends. This CDR3 comprises 13 residues. Germline CDR1 is KGHDR and CDR2 is SFDVKD. The CDR3, as DNA: TGTGCCACCAGTGAAGTCCGGGCTCATGGCTACACCTTC. Residues: CATSEVRAHGYTF.

This clonotype was counted between two and nine times. This rearrangement joins TRBV7-9 to TRBJ2-6; D is perhaps TRBD1 (6 bases). The germline CDR1 and CDR2 sequences are SEHNR and FQNEAQ (reference sequence). This CDR3 contains 20 residues. Trimming shortened V by 4 bases and J by 1 base, and 23 bases separated the two germline ends. CDR3 nucleotides: TGTGCCAGCAGCTCCTTCGTACAACAGGGATTGGGATCTGGGGCCAACGTCCTGACTTTC. It specifies CASSSFVQQGLGSGANVLTF.

This clonotype was detected a few times. The chain uses TRBV10-2 and TRBJ2-2; the D is unclear. The V and J ends lost 0 bases and 4 bases respectively, with 6 bases between them. Germline V gives CDR1 WSHSY, CDR2 SAAADI. The CDR3 consists of 14 residues. The CDR3 nucleotides read TGCGCCAGCAGTGAGTCATGGGGCACCGGGGAGCTGTTTTTT. Residues: CASSESWGTGELFF.

This clonotype was seen more than once but under ten times. The rearrangement uses TRBV4-1 and TRBJ1-3; no firm D call. This CDR3 is built from 15 residues. CDR1 is MGHRA and CDR2 is YSYEKL in the germline V gene. With 3 bases removed from V and 1 base from J, the gap between germline ends came to 10 bases. CDR3 residues: CASSQMGVSGNTIYF. In DNA, the CDR3 is TGCGCCAGCAGCCAGATGGGAGTTTCTGGAAACACCATATATTTT.

The V gene is TRBV24-1, the J gene TRBJ1-2; the D is unclear. The V and J ends lost 9 bases and 6 bases respectively, with 19 bases between them. The CDR3 is 14 amino acids. Germline lookup yields CDR1 KGHDR and CDR2 SFDVKD. The CDR3 is CATSGRGVLHGYTF. CDR3 in DNA: TGTGCCACCTCGGGTCGAGGAGTTCTTCATGGCTACACCTTC.

The J gene is TRBJ1-4, the V gene TRBV20-1; D remains ambiguous. CDR3 length: 14 amino acids. Germline loops: CDR1 DFQATT, CDR2 SNEGSKA (reference sequence). V lost 6 bases to trimming and J lost 11 bases, with 22 bases between them. CDR3 nucleotide sequence: TGCAGTGCCCTTCAGGCGACGGGGAGTGACAAACTGTTTTTT. This encodes CSALQATGSDKLFF.

The rearrangement links TRBV5-1 to TRBJ2-1; TRBD1 matches 9 bases. Trimming cost V 2 bases and J 6 bases; bases outside gene matches: 6. Germline CDR1 SGHRS, CDR2 YFSETQ. This CDR3 has 15 amino acids. The CDR3 bases are TGCGCCAGCAGCTTCGGGACAGGGAAGCTCAATGAGCAGTTCTTC. It yields the protein CASSFGTGKLNEQFF.

This clonotype was counted a few times. J is TRBJ2-2 and V is TRBV19; the D is unclear. Per germline, CDR1 LNHDA and CDR2 SQIVND (reference sequence). The V and J ends lost 5 bases and 3 bases respectively, with 10 bases between them. CDR3 length: 14 amino acids. CDR3 nucleotides: TGTGCCAGTAGTCAACTCGGGTACACCGGGGAGCTGTTTTTT. It specifies CASSQLGYTGELFF.

V and J are TRBV4-2 and TRBJ1-1, with 8 bases fitting TRBD1. V gave up 2 bases and J gave up 4 bases; unmatched junction bases: 12. Germline CDR1 is LGHNA and CDR2 is YNFKEQ. The CDR3 contains 17 residues. The CDR3 is CASSQSAQGAVGTEAFF. In nucleotides, the CDR3 is TGTGCCAGCAGCCAATCCGCGCAGGGGGCCGTAGGCACTGAAGCTTTCTTT.

The chain recombines TRBV2 with TRBJ2-5, with 13 bases lining up with TRBD2. CDR1 and CDR2 from the germline V gene are SNHLY and FYNNEI. This CDR3 is built from 20 residues. With 4 bases clipped from V and 3 bases from J, the junction kept 17 bases outside the gene matches. The CDR3 spells CASSGRLTSGGNPVKETQYF. CDR3 coding DNA: TGTGCCAGCAGTGGGCGGTTGACTAGCGGGGGGAACCCAGTAAAAGAGACCCAGTACTTC.

This sequence joins TRBV7-9 and TRBJ2-1; a possible D gene is TRBD2 (5 bases). The CDR3 extends over 15 amino acids. Germline assignment: CDR1 SEHNR and CDR2 FQNEAQ (reference sequence). Trimming removed 5 bases from V and 0 bases from J, with 11 bases in between. The CDR3 region has the DNA TGTGCCAGCAGCCCGAGGGCCAGCTCCTACAATGAGCAGTTCTTC. This encodes CASSPRASSYNEQFF.

CDR3 amino acids: CASSLVPPGELFF. The CDR3 DNA reads TGTGCCAGCAGCTTAGTTCCCCCCGGGGAGCTGTTTTTT. The chain has TRBV7-2 and TRBJ2-2; D unclear. The CDR3 spans 13 residues. The germline V gene has CDR1 SGHTA and CDR2 FQGNSA. V was pared by 1 base and J by 6 bases, with 6 bases between.

This clonotype showed up just a few times. This rearrangement joins TRBV10-3 to TRBJ2-1; D unclear. The CDR3 loop spans 15 amino acids. Per the germline V gene, CDR1 is ENHRY and CDR2 is SYGVKD. Trimming left V 4 bases short and J 6 bases short, with 16 bases between. CDR3 loop: CAISASLFRSNEQFF. The CDR3 bases are TGTGCCATCAGTGCTAGTCTTTTTCGTTCCAATGAGCAGTTCTTC.

This clonotype was seen a few times. The chain links TRBV7-6 to TRBJ2-3, with 7 positions matching TRBD2. CDR3 length equals 15 residues. Losses at the gene ends were 0 bases for V and 0 bases for J; bases not matched to a gene: 0. Germline V gene data show CDR1 as SGHVS and CDR2 as FNYEAQ. CDR3 in DNA: TGTGCCAGCAGCTTAGCAGCGGGGAGCACAGATACGCAGTATTTT. This encodes CASSLAAGSTDTQYF. The full variable domain, its missing parts supplied by reference TRBV7-6 and TRBJ2-3, is GAGVSQSPRYKVTKRGQDVALRCDPISGHVSLYWYRQALGQGPEFLTYFNYEAQQDKSGLPNDRFSAERPEGSISTLTIQRTEQRDSAMYRCASSLAAGSTDTQYFGPGTRLTVL.

In this sample, this clonotype turned up a few times. This chain links TRBV7-2 with TRBJ2-5; no firm D call. This CDR3 spans 14 amino acids. Germline loops: CDR1 SGHTA, CDR2 FQGNSA. V lost 0 bases to trimming and J lost 1 base, with 6 bases between them. The DNA for the CDR3 is TGTGCCAGCAGCTTAGCGGGAATCCAAGAGACCCAGTACTTC. This encodes CASSLAGIQETQYF.

This clonotype was counted many times. The chain combines TRBV7-2 with TRBJ2-5; 7 bases map to TRBD2. The CDR3 covers 14 residues. Germline V gives CDR1 SGHTA, CDR2 FQGNSA. V was pared by 3 bases and J by 5 bases, with 6 bases of the junction left unmatched. CDR3 DNA sequence: TGTGCCAGCAGCTTCGGCGGGAGAGGGGAGACCCAGTACTTC. This translates into CASSFGGRGETQYF.

This rearrangement joins TRBV7-3 to TRBJ2-3; 8 positions agree with TRBD2. This CDR3 comprises 16 residues. Germline V lookup: CDR1 SGHTA, CDR2 FQGTGA. J lost 6 bases, V lost 5 bases, and 13 bases had no gene match. The CDR3 region is CASSPTGGAGADTQYF. CDR3 bases: TGTGCCAGCAGCCCGACCGGGGGGGCGGGGGCCGATACGCAGTATTTT.

This clonotype was observed a handful of times. The V and J genes are TRBV10-3 and TRBJ1-3; D remains unclear. This CDR3 is built from 13 residues. Germline V gene data show CDR1 as ENHRY and CDR2 as SYGVKD. The germline V and J ends were trimmed by 8 bases and 0 bases, with 8 bases remaining between them. The CDR3 DNA reads as TGTGCCATCGGGGTTTACTCTGGAAACACCATATATTTT. This encodes CAIGVYSGNTIYF.

In its sample, this clonotype was seen a few times. V and J are TRBV6-2 or TRBV6-3 and TRBJ2-1, with D perhaps matching TRBD2 (6 bases). Looked up from germline, CDR1 is MNHEY and CDR2 is SVGEGT. The CDR3 length is 16 residues. The germline V and J ends were trimmed by 6 bases and 0 bases, with 15 bases remaining between them. As DNA, the CDR3 is TGTGCCAGCAGGTCACTAGCACAGAGCTCCTACAATGAGCAGTTCTTC. As protein: CASRSLAQSSYNEQFF.

The gene calls are TRBV7-9 and TRBJ2-7; TRBD2 matches 12 bases. CDR3 length equals 15 residues. With 3 bases clipped from V and 3 bases from J, the junction kept 3 bases outside the gene matches. Germline CDR1 SEHNR, CDR2 FQNEAQ (reference sequence). The CDR3 spells CASSFRTSGVYEQYF. Written as DNA, the CDR3 is TGTGCCAGCAGCTTCCGGACTAGCGGGGTCTACGAGCAGTACTTC.

This chain joins TRBV7-9 and TRBJ1-2, with 8 bases identical to TRBD1. The ends lost 5 bases at V and 4 bases at J; junction bases unmatched: 3. Germline CDR1 reads SEHNR; CDR2 reads FQNEAQ (reference sequence). CDR3 length: 13 amino acids. As DNA, the CDR3 is TGTGCCAGCAGCAAGACAGGGGCCTATGGCTACACCTTC. Translating gives CASSKTGAYGYTF.

The J gene is TRBJ1-2, the V gene TRBV9, with no clear D. The CDR3 has 16 amino acids. The V end lost 4 bases, the J end lost 7 bases, and 23 bases lay between the germline ends. Germline CDR1 and CDR2: SGDLS and YYNGEE. The CDR3 DNA follows: TGTGCCAGCAGCCCCTCGGGCAGCCAGATAATGGGTGGCTACACCTTC. Translated, it gives CASSPSGSQIMGGYTF.

This sequence joins TRBV6-5 and TRBJ1-6, with D unresolved. The V end was cut by 5 bases, the J end by 15 bases, with 14 bases between. In germline, CDR1 is MNHEY, CDR2 SVGAGI. The CDR3 totals 12 residues. CDR3 coding DNA: TGTGCCAGCAGTAAGGACCGGATTCACCTCCACTTT. It translates to CASSKDRIHLHF.

The rearrangement links TRBV18 to TRBJ1-5, with unresolved D. Germline CDR1 KGHSH, CDR2 LQKENI. V was cut by 2 bases and J by 3 bases, with 11 bases left in between. This CDR3 comprises 15 residues. This CDR3 reads CASSPKGTTNQPQHF. The CDR3 DNA is TGTGCCAGCTCACCAAAAGGTACTACCAATCAGCCCCAGCATTTT.

The chain employs TRBV12-3 or TRBV12-4 and TRBJ1-5, with D possibly TRBD1 on 5 matching bases. The CDR3 sequence is 15 residues long. Trimming stripped 8 bases from V and 4 bases from J, with 18 bases between. CDR3 sequence: CASLEPGLINQPQHF. CDR3 nucleotide sequence: TGTGCCAGCTTAGAACCAGGGTTAATTAATCAGCCCCAGCATTTT.

This clonotype appeared a few times. The V and J genes are TRBV15 and TRBJ2-1, with 7 bases matching TRBD2. With 7 bases clipped from V and 4 bases from J, the junction kept 7 bases outside the gene matches. There are 14 residues in the CDR3. Germline CDR1 reads LNHNV; CDR2 reads YYDKDF (reference sequence). The CDR3 coding sequence is TGTGCCACCACCTCCTACGGGAGGTACAATGAGCAGTTCTTC. Its translation is CATTSYGRYNEQFF.

The chain carries TRBV5-1 and TRBJ1-1, with TRBD1 identical over 8 bases. This CDR3 is 15 amino acids long. After removal of 1 base from V and 1 base from J, the junction contained 3 bases not matched to a gene. Germline V lookup: CDR1 SGHRS, CDR2 YFSETQ. CDR3 amino acids: CASSLTGQGNTEAFF. The CDR3 DNA reads TGCGCCAGCAGCTTGACCGGACAGGGGAACACTGAAGCTTTCTTT.

The CDR3 sequence: CASSSTGTMEKLFF. Written as DNA, the CDR3 is TGCGCCAGCAGCTCGACAGGAACGATGGAAAAACTGTTTTTT. The chain is built from TRBV5-1 and TRBJ1-4; D is possibly TRBD1 (6 bases). The length of the CDR3 is 14 residues. V lost 3 bases, J lost 8 bases, and 14 bases lay in between. Germline values: CDR1 SGHRS, CDR2 YFSETQ.

The sample holds a few counts of this clonotype. In DNA, the CDR3 is TGTGCCAGCAGCTCCCAAGTTGAGGGGGAGACCCAGTACTTC. Translated, it gives CASSSQVEGETQYF. The V call is TRBV7-8, the J call TRBJ2-5; D could derive from TRBD1 or TRBD2 (5 bases each). V was clipped by 4 bases and J by 5 bases, with 14 bases between them. Germline V gene lookup returns CDR1 SGHVS and CDR2 FQNEAQ. The CDR3 has 14 residues.